Each of the 24 T cell receptor beta chains below was sequenced from the same sample in a study of blood T cells in healthy people across ages. For the second PCR, which ran for about 7 to 11 cycles, a sample-barcoded 5' primer and a J-beta primer mix were used. TCRdb reanalysed the 5' RACE reads using MiXCR and keeps one entry per CDR3 protein. The table includes approximately 880,000 distinct CDR3 sequences, roughly 50% detected once. The sample taken for sequencing was blood. The source of these receptors is a man aged 25-45 years in good health.

This clonotype was recorded only once. The genes are TRBV12-3 or TRBV12-4 and TRBJ2-4, with D unresolved. There are 14 residues in the CDR3. Trimming shortened V by 4 bases and J by 3 bases, and 10 bases separated the two germline ends. CDR3 amino acids: CASSSTELKNIQYF. The CDR3, as DNA: TGTGCCAGCAGTTCAACGGAACTCAAAAACATTCAGTACTTC.

The J gene is TRBJ2-7, the V gene TRBV3-1, with 9 bases matching TRBD2. J lost 12 bases, V lost 5 bases, and 20 bases had no gene match. Germline V CDR1 and CDR2: LGHDT, YNNKEL (reference sequence). The CDR3 covers 16 residues. The CDR3 sequence: CASSYFGRGGKKTRYF. CDR3 nucleotides: TGTGCCAGCAGCTACTTTGGGCGGGGGGGTAAGAAGACCCGGTACTTC.

This clonotype was seen at least ten times. V usage is TRBV12-3 or TRBV12-4 and J usage is TRBJ1-1; D is undetermined. V gave up 4 bases and J gave up 0 bases, with 6 bases separating them. This CDR3 is 13 amino acids long. The CDR3 spells CASSSSMNTEAFF. CDR3 nucleotide sequence: TGTGCCAGCAGTTCGTCTATGAACACTGAAGCTTTCTTT.

The genes are TRBV4-1 and TRBJ1-5; a weak D match, TRBD1 (5 bases). CDR3 length equals 14 residues. Germline CDR1 reads MGHRA; CDR2 reads YSYEKL. The V and J ends lost 8 bases and 7 bases respectively, with 18 bases between them. As DNA, the CDR3 is TGCGCCAGCCACTTACGGGGAGGGGAACAGCCCCAGCATTTT. This encodes CASHLRGGEQPQHF.

This clonotype has a handful of counts. V usage is TRBV4-3 and J usage is TRBJ2-1, with D maybe TRBD2 (5 bases). This CDR3 region has 17 residues. Trimming pared 0 bases from V and 4 bases from J, leaving 16 bases between. The germline CDR1 and CDR2 sequences are LGHNA and YSLEER. CDR3 nucleotide sequence: TGCGCCAGCAGCCAAGATCACGCGTCAGGCGGGTACAATGAGCAGTTCTTC. Translated: CASSQDHASGGYNEQFF.

Points on this clonotype: Since a much larger clone is just one base distant, this may be a read error. This chain joins TRBV20-1 and TRBJ2-7, with TRBD2 matching 7 bases. Unmatched junction bases numbered 7, after V lost 1 base and J lost 1 base. This CDR3 spans 15 amino acids. CDR1 DFQATT and CDR2 SNEGSKA come from the germline V gene (reference sequence). The CDR3 is CSARGATSASYEQYF. CDR3 DNA sequence: TGCAGTGCTAGAGGCGCAACTAGCGCATCCTACGAGCAGTACTTC.

V is TRBV12-3 or TRBV12-4 and J is TRBJ1-5, with 9 bases fitting TRBD1. CDR3 size: 15 residues. The ends lost 5 bases at V and 2 bases at J; junction bases unmatched: 4. CDR3 region: CASSRTGGRNQPQHF. CDR3 nucleotide sequence: TGTGCCAGCAGTCGCACAGGGGGCCGCAATCAGCCCCAGCATTTT.

The chain has TRBV5-5 and TRBJ2-5; D might be TRBD1 (5 bases). The V end lost 8 bases, the J end lost 4 bases, and 27 bases lay between the germline ends. From germline, CDR1 is SGHKS and CDR2 YYEKEE (reference sequence). The CDR3 runs 17 residues. The CDR3 DNA follows: TGTGCCAGTGCCCACCTCTCTGCTTCCTGGGGCACAGAGACCCAGTACTTC. Translating it yields CASAHLSASWGTETQYF.

V gene TRBV18 combines with J gene TRBJ2-3, with TRBD1 identical over 9 bases. The CDR3 contains 16 residues. Germline assignment: CDR1 KGHSH and CDR2 LQKENI. The V segment lost 3 bases and the J segment 4 bases; nucleotides outside the gene matches: 8. The CDR3 coding sequence is TGTGCCAGCTCACCGACCGGGACAGGGTACCCAGATACGCAGTATTTT. This encodes CASSPTGTGYPDTQYF.

This chain connects TRBV4-1 to TRBJ2-7; D is unresolved. Between the trimmed V and J ends, which lost 2 bases and 4 bases, there was a span of 9 bases. The germline V gene has CDR1 MGHRA and CDR2 YSYEKL. This CDR3 is 13 amino acids long. CDR3 DNA: TGCGCCAGCAGCCAACACGGAGAATACGAGCAGTACTTC. Its protein is CASSQHGEYEQYF.

Worth noting for this clonotype: Germline and junction disagree at one end, which may indicate a read error. The chain is built from TRBV10-3 and TRBJ2-1, with TRBD1 identical over 8 bases. The CDR3 extends over 13 amino acids. CDR1 ENHRY and CDR2 SYGVKD come from the germline V gene. DNA of the CDR3: TGTGCCACCGGGGACAGGTCCTTCAATGAGCAGTTCTTC. Protein product: CATGDRSFNEQFF.

Many counts were recorded for this clonotype. This rearrangement joins TRBV29-1 to TRBJ2-7, with unresolved D. In germline, CDR1 is SQVTM, CDR2 ANQGSEA. Trimming shortened V by 1 base and J by 1 base, and 5 bases separated the two germline ends. The CDR3 has 12 residues. CDR3 protein: CSVEGHSYEQYF. CDR3 DNA: TGCAGCGTTGAAGGCCATTCCTACGAGCAGTACTTC.

The rearrangement uses TRBV29-1 and TRBJ2-7; maybe TRBD1 (6 bases). The germline V gene has CDR1 SQVTM and CDR2 ANQGSEA. CDR3 length: 13 residues. Trimming cost V 4 bases and J 2 bases, with 12 bases left between them. The CDR3 DNA follows: TGCAGCGTTGCGCAGGGGCCGGCCTACGAGCAGTACTTC. Amino acids: CSVAQGPAYEQYF.

The chain couples TRBV12-3 or TRBV12-4 to TRBJ2-7, with D unclear. CDR3 size: 13 residues. Trimming removed 2 bases from V and 2 bases from J, with 7 bases in between. The chain's CDR3 is CASSLNPPYEQYF. The CDR3 region has the DNA TGTGCCAGCAGTTTAAACCCCCCCTACGAGCAGTACTTC.

The V call is TRBV5-1, the J call TRBJ2-7; D is perhaps TRBD1 (6 bases). Germline assignment: CDR1 SGHRS and CDR2 YFSETQ. The CDR3 has 15 amino acids. Trimming took off 1 base at V and 3 bases at J, with 14 bases between the two ends. The CDR3 nucleotides are TGCGCCAGCAGCTTGACTGGACAGCTAAACTACGAGCAGTACTTC. Amino acid sequence: CASSLTGQLNYEQYF.

The rearrangement uses TRBV3-1 and TRBJ2-2; 9 positions match TRBD1. This CDR3 has 19 amino acids. V trimming: 3 bases; J trimming: 4 bases; junction bases outside the gene matches: 15. Germline values: CDR1 LGHDT, CDR2 YNNKEL (reference sequence). The CDR3 loop is CASSQPGQGFTGGTGELFF. CDR3 nucleotides: TGTGCCAGCAGCCAGCCGGGACAGGGATTTACCGGCGGCACCGGGGAGCTGTTTTTT.

This clonotype was seen more than once but under ten times. The gene calls are TRBV10-3 and TRBJ2-6, with D possibly being TRBD1 (5 bases). Germline-derived CDR1 and CDR2 are ENHRY and SYGVKD. This CDR3 is built from 17 residues. Trimming left V 7 bases short and J 0 bases short, with 16 bases between. The CDR3 DNA sequence: TGTGCCATCACCCAAGACAGCTTTACCTCTGGGGCCAACGTCCTGACTTTC. It translates to CAITQDSFTSGANVLTF.

This sequence joins TRBV9 and TRBJ2-4, with 8 bases identical to TRBD1. With 3 bases clipped from V and 11 bases from J, the junction kept 10 bases outside the gene matches. CDR3 length equals 14 residues. Germline V gene data show CDR1 as SGDLS and CDR2 as YYNGEE. CDR3 bases: TGTGCCAGCAGCGACAGGGGGGATAGGGGCTTTCAGTACTTC. Translated, it gives CASSDRGDRGFQYF.

The gene calls are TRBV5-1 and TRBJ2-3; 8 bases match TRBD2. CDR3 length: 15 amino acids. The germline CDR1 and CDR2 sequences are SGHRS and YFSETQ. J gave up 0 bases and V 4 bases, and 4 bases lay outside the gene matches. The CDR3 nucleotides are TGCGCCAGCAGCATTAGCGGGGCGAGCACAGATACGCAGTATTTT. Translation gives CASSISGASTDTQYF. Full variable domain (rest looked up from reference TRBV5-1 and TRBJ2-3): KAGVTQTPRYLIKTRGQQVTLSCSPISGHRSVSWYQQTPGQGLQFLFEYFSETQRNKGNFPGRFSGRQFSNSRSEMNVSTLELGDSALYLCASSISGASTDTQYFGPGTRLTVL.

The sample holds many counts of this clonotype. The chain recombines TRBV20-1 with TRBJ1-2; D possibly corresponds to TRBD1 (6 bases). The CDR3 contains 14 residues. The germline gives CDR1 DFQATT, CDR2 SNEGSKA (reference sequence). The germline V and J ends were trimmed by 1 base and 4 bases, with 13 bases remaining between them. The CDR3: CSARGVTGSYGYTF. In DNA form, the CDR3 reads TGCAGTGCTAGAGGGGTCACAGGGAGCTATGGCTACACCTTC.

The V gene is TRBV10-3, the J gene TRBJ1-2, with 10 bases fitting TRBD1. In germline, CDR1 is ENHRY, CDR2 SYGVKD. The CDR3 sequence is 13 residues long. V shed 3 bases and J 8 bases; nucleotides not matched to a gene: 3. In DNA, the CDR3 is TGTGCCATCAGTGATCGGGACAGGGGCGGCTACACCTTC. Amino acids: CAISDRDRGGYTF.

Comments on this clonotype: Sequence at one end of the junction differs from germline and may be a read error. The V call is TRBV5-1, the J call TRBJ2-6; 8 nucleotides line up with TRBD1. The CDR3 contains 24 residues. From germline, CDR1 is SGHRS and CDR2 YFSETQ. The CDR3 here is CVSSRKTGTGYKVGSISGANVLTF. CDR3 DNA sequence: TGCGTCAGCAGCCGGAAAACCGGGACAGGCTATAAAGTGGGATCTATCTCTGGGGCCAACGTCCTGACTTTC.

Points on this clonotype: One end of the junction fails to match germline, which may point to a read error. This chain joins TRBV6-5 and TRBJ2-7, with 10 positions matching TRBD2. Germline assignment: CDR1 MNHEY and CDR2 SVGAGI. The CDR3 runs 14 residues. The CDR3 nucleotides are TGTACCAGCAGTTCTAGCGGGGGATCCTACGAGCAGTACTTC. Residues: CTSSSSGGSYEQYF.

The genes are TRBV6-5 and TRBJ1-2, with TRBD1 matching over 7 bases. Losses at the gene ends were 4 bases for V and 1 base for J; bases not matched to a gene: 9. Per germline, CDR1 MNHEY and CDR2 SVGAGI. This CDR3 has 16 amino acids. This CDR3 is CASSSDRDSINYGYTF. CDR3 in DNA: TGTGCCAGCAGTTCCGACCGGGACAGCATTAACTATGGCTACACCTTC.